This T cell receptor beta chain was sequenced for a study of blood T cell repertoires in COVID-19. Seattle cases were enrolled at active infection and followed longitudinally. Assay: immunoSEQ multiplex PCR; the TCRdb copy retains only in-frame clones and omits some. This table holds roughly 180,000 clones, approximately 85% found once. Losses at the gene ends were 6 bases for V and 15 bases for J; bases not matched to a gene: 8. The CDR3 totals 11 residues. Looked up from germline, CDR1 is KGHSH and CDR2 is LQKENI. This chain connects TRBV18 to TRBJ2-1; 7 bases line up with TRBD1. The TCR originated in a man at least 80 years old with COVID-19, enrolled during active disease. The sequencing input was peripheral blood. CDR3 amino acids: CASSRGTGVFF. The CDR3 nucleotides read TGTGCCAGCTCCCGGGGAACAGGGGTGTTCTTC. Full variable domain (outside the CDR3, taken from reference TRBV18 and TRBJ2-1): NAGVMQNPRHLVRRRGQEARLRCSPMKGHSHVYWYRQLPEEGLKFMVYLQKENIIDESGMPKERFSAEFPKEGPSILRIQQVVRGDSAAYFCASSRGTGVFFGPGTRLTVL.